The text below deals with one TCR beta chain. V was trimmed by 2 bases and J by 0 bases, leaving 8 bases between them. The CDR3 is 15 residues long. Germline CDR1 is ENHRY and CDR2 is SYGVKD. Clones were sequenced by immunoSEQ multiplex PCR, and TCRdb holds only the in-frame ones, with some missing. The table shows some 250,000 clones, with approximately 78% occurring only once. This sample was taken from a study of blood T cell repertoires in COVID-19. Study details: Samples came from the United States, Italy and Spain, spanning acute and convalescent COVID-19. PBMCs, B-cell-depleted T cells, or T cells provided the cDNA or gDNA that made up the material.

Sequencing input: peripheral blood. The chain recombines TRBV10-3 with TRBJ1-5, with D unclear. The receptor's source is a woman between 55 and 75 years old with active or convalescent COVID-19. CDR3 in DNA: TGTGCCATCAGTGAGCAGGAGGGTAGCAATCAGCCCCAGCATTTT. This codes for CAISEQEGSNQPQHF.